This T cell receptor (beta chain) was retrieved from a study of sequential checkpoint blockade in melanoma. Study-level information: Randomization was 1:1 between first-line nivolumab→ipilimumab and ipilimumab→nivolumab.

TCRdb keeps only in-frame clones here, not all; method: immunoSEQ multiplex PCR. The data show 13,000 or so clones, under 65% seen once. The V end lost 7 bases, the J end lost 0 bases, and 10 bases lay between the germline ends. From germline, CDR1 is SGDLS and CDR2 YYNGEE. This CDR3 spans 14 amino acids. Treatment defined: randomized to nivolumab then ipilimumab (arm A) or the reverse (arm B). DNA-damaging chemotherapy had not been given to any patient beforehand. From thawed PBMCs, live CD3+CD8+ cells negative for CD19 and CD56 were sorted. The sequence derives from a human donor with melanoma. The chain employs TRBV9 and TRBJ2-2; D is possibly TRBD2 (5 bases). Sequenced here: CD8+ T cells sorted from blood (inferred from file names), sampled from a patient given nivolumab and ipilimumab in sequence. The CDR3: CASCSGTNTGELFF. The CDR3 DNA reads as TGTGCCAGCTGTTCGGGGACGAACACCGGGGAGCTGTTTTTT.